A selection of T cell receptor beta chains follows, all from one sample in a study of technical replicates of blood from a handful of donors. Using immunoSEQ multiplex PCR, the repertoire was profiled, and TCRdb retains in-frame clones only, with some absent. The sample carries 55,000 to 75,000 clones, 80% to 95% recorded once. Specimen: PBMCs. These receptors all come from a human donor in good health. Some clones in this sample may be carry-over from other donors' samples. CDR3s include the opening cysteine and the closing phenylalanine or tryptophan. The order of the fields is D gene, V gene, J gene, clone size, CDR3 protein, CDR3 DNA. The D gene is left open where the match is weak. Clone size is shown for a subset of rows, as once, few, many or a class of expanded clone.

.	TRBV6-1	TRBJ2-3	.	CASRPGWGTDTQYF	TGTGCCAGCAGGCCAGGTTGGGGCACAGATACGCAGTATTTT
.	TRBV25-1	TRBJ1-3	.	CASSPSGAGNTIYF	TGTGCCAGCAGCCCCTCGGGGGCTGGAAACACCATATATTTT
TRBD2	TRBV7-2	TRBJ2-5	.	CASKLAEETQYF	TGTGCCAGCAAACTAGCGGAAGAGACCCAGTACTTC
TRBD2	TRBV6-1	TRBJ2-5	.	CASSVRASGTQETQYF	TGTGCCAGCAGTGTCAGGGCTAGCGGAACTCAAGAGACCCAGTACTTC
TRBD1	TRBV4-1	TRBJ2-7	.	CASSREPGTGVEEQYF	TGCGCCAGCAGCCGAGAACCTGGGACAGGGGTCGAGGAGCAGTACTTC
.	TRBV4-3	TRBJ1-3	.	CASSQDRTASGNTIYF	TGCGCCAGCAGCCAAGACAGGACAGCCTCTGGAAACACCATATATTTT
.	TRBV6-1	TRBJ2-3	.	CASSDTGDFSTDTQYF	TGTGCCAGCAGTGATACGGGGGACTTCAGCACAGATACGCAGTATTTT
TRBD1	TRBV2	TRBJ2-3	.	CASGRGQEGADTQYF	TGTGCCAGCGGGCGGGGACAGGAGGGCGCAGATACGCAGTATTTT
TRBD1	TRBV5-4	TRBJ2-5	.	CASSLANRGYQETQYF	TGTGCCAGCAGCTTGGCCAACAGGGGGTACCAAGAGACCCAGTACTTC
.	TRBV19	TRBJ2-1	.	CASSIEHLAVSSYNEQFF	TGTGCCAGTAGTATAGAACATCTCGCGGTGAGCTCCTACAATGAGCAGTTCTTC
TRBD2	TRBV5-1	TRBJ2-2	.	CASSLTLLAGALGELFF	TGCGCCAGCAGCCTAACCTTACTAGCGGGAGCTCTCGGGGAGCTGTTTTTT
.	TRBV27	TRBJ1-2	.	CASSSSGLGGYTF	TGTGCCAGCAGTAGCTCGGGTCTTGGTGGCTACACCTTC
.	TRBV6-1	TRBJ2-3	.	CASMMDITDTQYF	TGTGCCAGCATGATGGACATCACAGATACGCAGTATTTT
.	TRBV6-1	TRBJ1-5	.	CASSHTGNQPQHF	TGTGCCAGCAGTCATACAGGGAACCAGCCCCAGCATTTT
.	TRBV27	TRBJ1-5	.	CASRETLGGSNQPQHF	TGTGCCAGCAGGGAGACTCTGGGGGGGAGCAATCAGCCCCAGCATTTT
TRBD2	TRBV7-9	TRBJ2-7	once	CASSPLAGGPSYEQYF	TGTGCCAGCAGTCCTCTAGCGGGAGGGCCCTCCTACGAGCAGTACTTC
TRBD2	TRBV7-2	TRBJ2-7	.	CASALYSGNPYEQYF	TGTGCCAGCGCTCTATATAGCGGGAACCCCTACGAGCAGTACTTC
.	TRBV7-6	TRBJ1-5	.	CASSQGRGEKPQHF	TGTGCCAGCAGCCAAGGACGTGGGGAGAAGCCCCAGCATTTT
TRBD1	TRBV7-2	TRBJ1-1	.	CASSSTGGNTEAFF	TGTGCCAGCAGCTCAACAGGGGGGAACACTGAAGCTTTCTTT
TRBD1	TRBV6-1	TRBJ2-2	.	CASRTQDRVSGELFF	TGTGCCAGCAGGACTCAAGACAGGGTCAGCGGGGAGCTGTTTTTT
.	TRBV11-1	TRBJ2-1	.	CASSLYGSSYNEQFF	TGTGCCAGCAGCTTGTACGGGAGCTCCTACAATGAGCAGTTCTTC
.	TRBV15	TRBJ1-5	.	CATSTESGPQHF	TGTGCCACCAGCACCGAGAGTGGGCCCCAGCATTTT
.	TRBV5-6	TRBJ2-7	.	CASSLVGGFPHEQYF	TGTGCCAGCAGCTTGGTCGGGGGTTTCCCCCACGAGCAGTACTTC
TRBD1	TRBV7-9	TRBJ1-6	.	CASSLATGGRNSPLHF	TGTGCCAGCAGCTTAGCTACAGGGGGTAGGAATTCACCCCTCCACTTT
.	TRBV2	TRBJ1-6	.	CASSYRVSSYNSPLHF	TGTGCCAGCAGTTACAGGGTGAGCTCCTATAATTCACCCCTCCACTTT
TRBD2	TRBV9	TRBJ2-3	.	CASSPRLAGGTDTQYF	TGTGCCAGCAGCCCAAGACTAGCGGGAGGGACAGATACGCAGTATTTT
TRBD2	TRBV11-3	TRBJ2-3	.	CASSPTGGGPGGTQYF	TGTGCCAGCAGCCCGACTGGCGGGGGGCCAGGTGGTACGCAGTATTTT
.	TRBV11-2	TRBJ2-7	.	CASSFTGPAGYEQYF	TGTGCCAGCAGCTTTACAGGGCCGGCGGGCTACGAGCAGTACTTC